This T cell receptor beta chain was profiled in a study of human T cells and chemical hapten exposure. In the study overall: Among samples, TCR yields varied mainly because of small differences in pooled library volume. Broader study findings: TCRs above 1 in 1000 frequency stayed constant with DPC sensitization.

The sample's time point: healthy volunteer bleed at 2 weeks. The total RNA was obtained from whole blood that was not fractionated. Comments on this clonotype: Its antigen remains unidentified.

CDR3 size: 15 residues. V was clipped by 3 bases and J by 6 bases; unmatched bases: 10. Germline V gene data show CDR1 as SGHRS and CDR2 as YFSETQ. The library tagged individual cDNA molecules with unique molecular identifiers. How the authors handled the data: A per-sample median of 95,638 TCRs was observed, with counts ranging from 23,224 to 690,600. TCRdb re-called the RACE reads through MiXCR, storing one row per CDR3 protein. The V and J calls, along with clone size, are taken from TCRdb and not from the paper's own processing. The table shows around 45,000 distinct CDR3 sequences, with roughly 4.2% occurring only once.

The V gene is TRBV5-1, the J gene TRBJ1-2; 8 bases fit TRBD1. The receptor comes from a human donor in good health. Some clones in this sample may be carry-over from other donors' samples. Sequenced input: whole blood. The CDR3 reads CASSSMQGAGDGYTF. The CDR3 region has the DNA TGCGCCAGCAGCTCGATGCAGGGGGCAGGAGATGGCTACACCTTC. Using reference TRBV5-1 and TRBJ1-2 for the parts outside the CDR3, the full variable domain is KAGVTQTPRYLIKTRGQQVTLSCSPISGHRSVSWYQQTPGQGLQFLFEYFSETQRNKGNFPGRFSGRQFSNSRSEMNVSTLELGDSALYLCASSSMQGAGDGYTFGSGTRLTVV.